This entry features one TCR beta chain sequence. Genomic DNA, serving as template, underwent TCR beta VDJ and CDR3 profiling. TCRdb fed the reads into MiXCR, producing one record per CDR3 protein. The sample yields about 190,000 distinct CDR3 sequences, 48% seen once. The data were obtained in a study of CD8+CD57+ T cells in acquired aplastic anemia. There are 14 residues in the CDR3. V dropped 11 bases and J dropped 3 bases, with 19 bases sitting between them. CDR1 SGHNT and CDR2 YENEEA come from the germline V gene. Whoever was chosen for sequencing had shown CD8+CD57+ cell expansion by flow cytometry. Every patient was diagnosed with severe acquired aplastic anemia.

This TCR came from a human donor with aplastic anemia. Sample: sorted CD4+, CD8+, or CD8+CD57+ T cells (not recorded which) from PBMCs. The genes are TRBV11-3 and TRBJ1-1; D is unresolved. CDR3 sequence (DNA): TGTGCCCATGAACCCAATACCGGGGACACTGAAGCTTTCTTT. Translating gives CAHEPNTGDTEAFF.